Included here is one T cell receptor (beta chain) sequence, with context. Its target is not known. The data were obtained in a study of cytomegalovirus exposure and HLA in healthy donors. Germline V gene data show CDR1 as SNHLY and CDR2 as FYNNEI. The CDR3 covers 13 residues. The V and J ends lost 3 bases and 1 base respectively, with 6 bases between them. This PCR relied on a set of 60 Vbeta primers and 13 Jbeta primers. Only in-frame clones appear in the TCRdb table, and some are missing; sequencing was by immunoSEQ multiplex PCR. The sample consists of some 130,000 clones, about 78% of them appearing once. Study findings and constraints: A later analysis revealed that TCR association rates differed between HLA loci, peaking at DRB1 and bottoming out at HLA-C. With later analysis, a missense DCLRE1C variant became linked to TCR beta V- and J-gene trimming.

Sequencing was done on a sample of PBMCs. The sequence came from a female donor in good health and CMV-seronegative. The V call is TRBV2, the J call TRBJ1-1; D not resolved. This CDR3 is CASSEVQNTEAFF. CDR3 in DNA: TGTGCCAGCAGTGAGGTACAGAACACTGAAGCTTTCTTT.